The text below deals with one TCR beta chain. At the DNA level, this CDR3 is encoded by other sequences in the same sample as well. V shed 2 bases and J shed 4 bases, with 6 bases lying between them. This CDR3 region has 13 residues. CDR1 is KGHSH and CDR2 is LQKENI in the germline V gene. Clones were sequenced by immunoSEQ multiplex PCR, and TCRdb holds only the in-frame ones, with some missing. The sample contains tens of thousands of clones, approximately 90% of which appear only once. This record belongs to a study of Tregs in tolerant kidney transplant recipients. Study overall: Recipients received nonmyeloablative bone marrow transplants from related graft donors, with transient mixed chimerism.

The chain recombines TRBV18 with TRBJ1-5; D might be TRBD1 (5 bases). This sequence was found in a human donor who received a combined kidney and bone marrow transplant. The sample consisted of Tregs from blood, taken before the transplant. CDR3 in DNA: TGTGCCAGCTCACCAGGGGGGAATCAGCCCCAGCATTTT. It translates to CASSPGGNQPQHF.